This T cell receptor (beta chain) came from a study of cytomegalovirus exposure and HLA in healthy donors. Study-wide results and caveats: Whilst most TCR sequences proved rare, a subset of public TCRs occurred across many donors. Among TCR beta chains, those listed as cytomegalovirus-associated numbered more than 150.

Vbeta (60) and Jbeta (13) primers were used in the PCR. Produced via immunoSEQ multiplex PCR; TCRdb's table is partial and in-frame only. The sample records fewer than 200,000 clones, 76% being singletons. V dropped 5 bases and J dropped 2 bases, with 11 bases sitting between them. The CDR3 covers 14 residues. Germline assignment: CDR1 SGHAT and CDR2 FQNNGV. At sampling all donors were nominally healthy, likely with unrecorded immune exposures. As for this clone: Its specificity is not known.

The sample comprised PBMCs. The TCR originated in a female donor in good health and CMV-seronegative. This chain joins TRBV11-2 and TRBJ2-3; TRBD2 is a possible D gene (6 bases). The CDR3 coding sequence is TGTGCCAGCAGCATCGGGACTGACACAGATACGCAGTATTTT. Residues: CASSIGTDTDTQYF.